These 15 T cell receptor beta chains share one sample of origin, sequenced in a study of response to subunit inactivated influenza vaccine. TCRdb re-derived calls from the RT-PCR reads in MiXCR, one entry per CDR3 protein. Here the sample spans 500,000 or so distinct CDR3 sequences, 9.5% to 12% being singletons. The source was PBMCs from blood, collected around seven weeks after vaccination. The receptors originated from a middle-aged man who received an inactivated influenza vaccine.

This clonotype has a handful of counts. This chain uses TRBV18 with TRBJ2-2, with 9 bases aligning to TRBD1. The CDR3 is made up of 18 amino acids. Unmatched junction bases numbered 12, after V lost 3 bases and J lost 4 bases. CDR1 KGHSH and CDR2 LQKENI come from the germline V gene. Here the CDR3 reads CASSPIALGQGTTGELFF. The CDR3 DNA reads TGTGCCAGCTCACCCATCGCCCTAGGACAGGGGACCACCGGGGAGCTGTTTTTT.

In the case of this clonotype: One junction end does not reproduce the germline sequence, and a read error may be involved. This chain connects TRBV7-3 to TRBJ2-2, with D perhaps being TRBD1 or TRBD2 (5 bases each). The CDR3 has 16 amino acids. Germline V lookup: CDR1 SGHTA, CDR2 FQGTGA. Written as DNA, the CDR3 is TGTGCCTGCAGCCCCAGGCCTATCGGGGACCGCGGGGAGCTGTTTTTT. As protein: CACSPRPIGDRGELFF. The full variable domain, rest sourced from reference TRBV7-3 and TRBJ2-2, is GAGVSQTPSNKVTEKGKYVELRCDPISGHTALYWYRQSLGQGPEFLIYFQGTGAADDSGLPNDRFFAVRPEGSVSTLKIQRTERGDSAVYLCACSPRPIGDRGELFFGEGSRLTVL.

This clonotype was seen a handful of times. Here the CDR3 DNA reads TGCGCCAGCAGCCCCTGGACAGGGGGGATATACAATGAGCAGTTCTTC. Its protein product is CASSPWTGGIYNEQFF. The chain employs TRBV5-1 and TRBJ2-1; 10 positions agree with TRBD1. Trimming at V came to 4 bases and at J to 4 bases, leaving 8 bases not matched to a gene. Germline V gene data show CDR1 as SGHRS and CDR2 as YFSETQ. This CDR3 spans 16 amino acids.

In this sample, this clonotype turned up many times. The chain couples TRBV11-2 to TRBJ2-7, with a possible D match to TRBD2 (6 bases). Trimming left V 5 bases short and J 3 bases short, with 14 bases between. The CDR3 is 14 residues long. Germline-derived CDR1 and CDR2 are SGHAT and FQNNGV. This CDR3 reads CASSTTRGIYEQYF. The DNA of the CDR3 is TGTGCCAGCAGCACCACCCGGGGGATCTACGAGCAGTACTTC.

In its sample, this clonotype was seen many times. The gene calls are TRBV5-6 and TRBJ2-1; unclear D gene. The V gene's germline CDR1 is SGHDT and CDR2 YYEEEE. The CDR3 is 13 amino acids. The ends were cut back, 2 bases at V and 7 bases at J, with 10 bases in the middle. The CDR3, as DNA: TGTGCCAGCAGCTTTGGGTTAATAAATGAGCAGTTCTTC. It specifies CASSFGLINEQFF.

As DNA, the CDR3 is TGCAGTGCTAGTAGAACGGGGGGGCGGTATGAGCAGTTCTTC. Residues: CSASRTGGRYEQFF. The chain carries TRBV20-1 and TRBJ2-1; 8 positions match TRBD2. Germline trimming cut 3 bases from V and 8 bases from J; bases unmatched to any gene: 9. There are 14 residues in the CDR3. Germline values: CDR1 DFQATT, CDR2 SNEGSKA (reference sequence).

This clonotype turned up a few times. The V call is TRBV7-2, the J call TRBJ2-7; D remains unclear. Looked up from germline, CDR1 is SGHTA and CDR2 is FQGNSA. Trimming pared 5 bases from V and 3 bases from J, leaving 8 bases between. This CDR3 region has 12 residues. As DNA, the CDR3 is TGTGCCAGCAGCCGATCCGGCTACGAGCAGTACTTC. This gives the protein CASSRSGYEQYF.

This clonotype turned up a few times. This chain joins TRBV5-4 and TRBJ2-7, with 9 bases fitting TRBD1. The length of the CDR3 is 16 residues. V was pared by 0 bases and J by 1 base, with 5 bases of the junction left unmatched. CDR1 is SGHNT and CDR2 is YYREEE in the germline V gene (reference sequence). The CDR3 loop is CASSLGGGTGSYEQYF. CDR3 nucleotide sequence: TGTGCCAGCAGCTTGGGAGGGGGGACAGGGTCCTACGAGCAGTACTTC.

CDR3: CASSPRDSLAKNIQYF. The CDR3 region has the DNA TGTGCCAGCAGCCCCCGGGACAGTCTAGCCAAAAACATTCAGTACTTC. This sequence joins TRBV5-4 and TRBJ2-4; 7 bases line up with TRBD1. CDR1 is SGHNT, CDR2 YYREEE, per germline (reference sequence). V lost 4 bases, J lost 0 bases, and 7 bases stayed unmatched. The CDR3 consists of 16 residues.

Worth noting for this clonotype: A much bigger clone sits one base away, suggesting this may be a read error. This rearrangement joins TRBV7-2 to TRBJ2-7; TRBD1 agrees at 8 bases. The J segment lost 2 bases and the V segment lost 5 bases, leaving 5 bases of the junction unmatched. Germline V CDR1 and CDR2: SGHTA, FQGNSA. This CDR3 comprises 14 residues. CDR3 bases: TGTGCCAGCAGCACCCAGGGGGCAGCCTACGAGCAGTACTTC. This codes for CASSTQGAAYEQYF.

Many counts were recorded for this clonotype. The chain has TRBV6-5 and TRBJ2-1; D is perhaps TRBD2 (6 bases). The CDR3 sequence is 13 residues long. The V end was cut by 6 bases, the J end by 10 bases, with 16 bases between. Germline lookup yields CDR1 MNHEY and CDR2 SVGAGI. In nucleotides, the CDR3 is TGTGCCAGCAGCTATCTCTCGGGAGTCGAGCAGTTCTTC. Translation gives CASSYLSGVEQFF.

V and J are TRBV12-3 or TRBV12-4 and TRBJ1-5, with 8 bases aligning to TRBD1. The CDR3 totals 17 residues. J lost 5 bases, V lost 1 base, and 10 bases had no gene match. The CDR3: CASSLGLGGTGDQPQHF. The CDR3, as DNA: TGTGCCAGCAGTTTAGGGTTGGGAGGGACAGGAGATCAGCCCCAGCATTTT.

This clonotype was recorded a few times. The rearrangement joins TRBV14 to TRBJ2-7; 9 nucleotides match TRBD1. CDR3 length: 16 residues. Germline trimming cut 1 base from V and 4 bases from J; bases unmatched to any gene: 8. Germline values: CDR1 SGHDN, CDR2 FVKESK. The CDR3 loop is CASSQVFGQGLYEQYF. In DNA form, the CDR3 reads TGTGCCAGCAGCCAAGTGTTTGGACAGGGGTTGTACGAGCAGTACTTC.

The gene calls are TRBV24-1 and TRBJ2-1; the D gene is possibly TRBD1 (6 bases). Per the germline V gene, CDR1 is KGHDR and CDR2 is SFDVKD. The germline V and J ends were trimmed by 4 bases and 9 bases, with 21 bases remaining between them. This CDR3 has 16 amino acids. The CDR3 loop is CATSDPDRGPVGEQFF. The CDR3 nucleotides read TGTGCCACCAGTGACCCGGACAGAGGCCCGGTTGGTGAGCAGTTCTTC.

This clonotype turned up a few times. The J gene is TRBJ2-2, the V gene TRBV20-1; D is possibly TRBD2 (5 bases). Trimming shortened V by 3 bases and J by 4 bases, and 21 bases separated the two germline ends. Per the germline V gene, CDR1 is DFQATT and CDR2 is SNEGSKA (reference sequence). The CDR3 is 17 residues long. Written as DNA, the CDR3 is TGCAGTGCTAGGCGGGCCCCAGCGGAGGCAATCACCGGGGAGCTGTTTTTT. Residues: CSARRAPAEAITGELFF.